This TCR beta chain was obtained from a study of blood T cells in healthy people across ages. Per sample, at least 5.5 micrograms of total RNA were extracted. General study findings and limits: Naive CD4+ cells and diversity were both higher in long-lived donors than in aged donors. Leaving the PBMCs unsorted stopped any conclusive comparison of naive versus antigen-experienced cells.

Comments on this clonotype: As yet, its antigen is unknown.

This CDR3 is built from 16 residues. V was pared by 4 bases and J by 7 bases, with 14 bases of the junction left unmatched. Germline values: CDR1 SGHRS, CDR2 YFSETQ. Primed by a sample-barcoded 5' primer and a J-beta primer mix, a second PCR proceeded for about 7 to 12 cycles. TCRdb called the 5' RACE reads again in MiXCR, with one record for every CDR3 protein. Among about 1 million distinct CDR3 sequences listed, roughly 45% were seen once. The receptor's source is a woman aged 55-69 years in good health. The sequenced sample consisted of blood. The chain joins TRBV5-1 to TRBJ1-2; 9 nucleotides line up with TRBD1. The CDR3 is CASSATQGTGPVGYTF. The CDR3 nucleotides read TGCGCCAGCAGCGCCACGCAAGGGACAGGGCCTGTTGGCTACACCTTC.